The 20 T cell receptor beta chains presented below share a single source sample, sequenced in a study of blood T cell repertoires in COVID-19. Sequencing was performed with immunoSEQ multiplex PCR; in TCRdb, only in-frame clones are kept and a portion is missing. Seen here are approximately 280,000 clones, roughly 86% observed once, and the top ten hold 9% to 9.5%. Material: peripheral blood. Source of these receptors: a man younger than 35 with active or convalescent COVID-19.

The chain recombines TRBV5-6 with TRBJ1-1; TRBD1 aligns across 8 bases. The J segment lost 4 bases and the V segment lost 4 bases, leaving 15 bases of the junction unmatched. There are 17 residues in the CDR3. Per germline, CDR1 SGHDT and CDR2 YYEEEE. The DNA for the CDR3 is TGTGCCAGCAGCCCACGTTTGGCGGACAGGGTGGGCACTGAAGCTTTCTTT. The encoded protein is CASSPRLADRVGTEAFF.

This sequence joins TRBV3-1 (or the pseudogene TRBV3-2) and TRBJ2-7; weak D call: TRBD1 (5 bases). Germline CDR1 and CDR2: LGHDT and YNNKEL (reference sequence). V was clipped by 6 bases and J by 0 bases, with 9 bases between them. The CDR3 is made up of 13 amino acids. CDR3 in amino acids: CASRLDSSYEQYF. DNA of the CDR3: TGTGCCAGCAGGCTCGACAGCTCCTACGAGCAGTACTTC.

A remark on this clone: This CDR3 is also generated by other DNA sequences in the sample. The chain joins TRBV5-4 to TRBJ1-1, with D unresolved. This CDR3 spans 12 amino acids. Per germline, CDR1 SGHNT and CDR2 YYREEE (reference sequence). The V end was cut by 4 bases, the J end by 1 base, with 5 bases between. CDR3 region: CASSPGNTEAFF. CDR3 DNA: TGTGCCAGCAGCCCGGGGAACACTGAAGCTTTCTTT.

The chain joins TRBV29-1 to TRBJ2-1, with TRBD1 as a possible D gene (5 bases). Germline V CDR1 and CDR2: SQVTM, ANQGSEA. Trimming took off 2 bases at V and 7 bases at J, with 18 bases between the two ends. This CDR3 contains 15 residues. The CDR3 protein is CSVERVGHSQNEQFF. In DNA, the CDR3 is TGCAGCGTTGAAAGGGTAGGACATAGCCAGAATGAGCAGTTCTTC.

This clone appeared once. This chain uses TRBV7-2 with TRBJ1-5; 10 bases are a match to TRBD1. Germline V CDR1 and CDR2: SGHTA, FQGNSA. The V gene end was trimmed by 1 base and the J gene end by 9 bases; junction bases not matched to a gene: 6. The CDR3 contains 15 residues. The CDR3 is CASSLVGTGVWPQHF. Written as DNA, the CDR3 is TGTGCCAGCAGCTTAGTCGGGACAGGGGTATGGCCCCAGCATTTT.

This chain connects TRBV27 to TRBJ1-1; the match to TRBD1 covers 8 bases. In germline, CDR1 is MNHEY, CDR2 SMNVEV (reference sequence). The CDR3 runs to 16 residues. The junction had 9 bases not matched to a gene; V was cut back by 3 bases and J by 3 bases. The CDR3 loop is CASSLPTGVIDTEAFF. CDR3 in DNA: TGTGCCAGCAGTTTGCCGACAGGGGTGATCGACACTGAAGCTTTCTTT.

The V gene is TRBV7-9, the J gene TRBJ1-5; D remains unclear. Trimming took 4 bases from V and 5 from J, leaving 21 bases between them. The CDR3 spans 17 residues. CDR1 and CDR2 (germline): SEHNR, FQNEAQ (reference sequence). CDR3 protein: CASSSSAAGSRYQPQHF. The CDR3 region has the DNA TGTGCCAGCAGCTCTAGCGCGGCGGGGTCCCGGTATCAGCCCCAGCATTTT.

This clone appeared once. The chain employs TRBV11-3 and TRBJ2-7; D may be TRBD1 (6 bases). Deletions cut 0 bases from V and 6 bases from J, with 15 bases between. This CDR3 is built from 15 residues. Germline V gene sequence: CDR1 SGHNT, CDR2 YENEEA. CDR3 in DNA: TGTGCCAGCAGCTTAGACAGGGGCCGAACCGGCGAGCAGTACTTC. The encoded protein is CASSLDRGRTGEQYF.

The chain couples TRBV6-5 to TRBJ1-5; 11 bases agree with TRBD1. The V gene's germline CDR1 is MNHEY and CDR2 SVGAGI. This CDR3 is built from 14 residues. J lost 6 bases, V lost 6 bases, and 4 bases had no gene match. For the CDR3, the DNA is TGTGCCAGCAGCCTTGGACAGGGGGCTCAGCCCCAGCATTTT. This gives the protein CASSLGQGAQPQHF.

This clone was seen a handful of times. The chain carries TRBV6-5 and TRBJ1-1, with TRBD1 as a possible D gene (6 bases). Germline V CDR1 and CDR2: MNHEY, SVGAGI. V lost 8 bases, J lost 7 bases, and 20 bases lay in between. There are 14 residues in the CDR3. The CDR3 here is CASFPWGPDREAFF. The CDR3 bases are TGTGCCAGCTTTCCTTGGGGGCCCGACCGTGAAGCTTTCTTT.

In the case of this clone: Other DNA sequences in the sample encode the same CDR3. As DNA, the CDR3 is TGCAGCGGACGGACAGGTCCGCAAGAGACCCAGTACTTC. As protein: CSGRTGPQETQYF. The chain carries TRBV29-1 and TRBJ2-5; 7 bases are a match to TRBD1. The CDR3 contains 13 residues. Germline values: CDR1 SQVTM, CDR2 ANQGSEA. After removal of 7 bases from V and 2 bases from J, the junction contained 7 bases not matched to a gene.

The CDR3 region is CASISTLGELFF. The CDR3, as DNA: TGTGCCAGCATATCGACACTCGGGGAGCTGTTTTTT. This chain uses TRBV6-5 with TRBJ2-2, with D unclear. CDR1 and CDR2 from the germline V gene are MNHEY and SVGAGI. Trimming removed 7 bases from V and 7 bases from J, with 10 bases in between. The CDR3 covers 12 residues.

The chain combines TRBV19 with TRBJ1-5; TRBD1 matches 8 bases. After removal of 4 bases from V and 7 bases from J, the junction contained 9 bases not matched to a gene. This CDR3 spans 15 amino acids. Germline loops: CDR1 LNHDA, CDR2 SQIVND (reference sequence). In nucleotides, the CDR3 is TGTGCCAGTAGTACCGAAGGACAGGGTGGCCAGCCCCAGCATTTT. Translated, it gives CASSTEGQGGQPQHF.

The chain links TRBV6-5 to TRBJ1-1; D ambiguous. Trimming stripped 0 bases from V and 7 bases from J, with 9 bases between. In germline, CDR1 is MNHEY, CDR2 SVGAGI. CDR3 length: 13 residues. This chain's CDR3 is CASSYSMWLEAFF. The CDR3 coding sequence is TGTGCCAGCAGTTACTCGATGTGGCTTGAAGCTTTCTTT.

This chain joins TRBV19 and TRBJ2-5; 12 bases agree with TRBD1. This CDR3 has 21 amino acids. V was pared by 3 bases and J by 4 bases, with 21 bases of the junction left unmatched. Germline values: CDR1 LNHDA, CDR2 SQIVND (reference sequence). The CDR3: CASSISAFHPLGTGGGETQYF. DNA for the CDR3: TGTGCCAGTAGTATTTCAGCTTTTCATCCTCTCGGGACAGGGGGCGGAGAGACCCAGTACTTC.

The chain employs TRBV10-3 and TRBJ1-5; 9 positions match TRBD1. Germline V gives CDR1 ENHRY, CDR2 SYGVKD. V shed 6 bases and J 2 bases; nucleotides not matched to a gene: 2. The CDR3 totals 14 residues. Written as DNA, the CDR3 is TGTGCCATCAGCACAGGGGGCCGCAATCAGCCCCAGCATTTT. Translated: CAISTGGRNQPQHF.

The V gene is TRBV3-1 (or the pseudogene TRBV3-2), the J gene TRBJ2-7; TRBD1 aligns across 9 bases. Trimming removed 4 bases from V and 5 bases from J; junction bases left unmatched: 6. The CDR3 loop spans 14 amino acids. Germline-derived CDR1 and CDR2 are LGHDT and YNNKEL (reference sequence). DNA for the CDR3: TGTGCCAGCAGCCTCGGACAGGGGCTAAACGAGCAGTACTTC. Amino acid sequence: CASSLGQGLNEQYF.

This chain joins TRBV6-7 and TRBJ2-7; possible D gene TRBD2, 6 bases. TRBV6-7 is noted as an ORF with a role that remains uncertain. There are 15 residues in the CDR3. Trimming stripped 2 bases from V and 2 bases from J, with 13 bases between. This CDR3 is CASSYGFGEAYEQYF. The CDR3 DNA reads TGTGCCAGCAGTTACGGGTTCGGGGAGGCCTACGAGCAGTACTTC.

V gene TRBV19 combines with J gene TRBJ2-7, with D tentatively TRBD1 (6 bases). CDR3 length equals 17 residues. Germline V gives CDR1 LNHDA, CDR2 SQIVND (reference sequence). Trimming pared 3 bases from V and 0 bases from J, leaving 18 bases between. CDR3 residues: CASSIGAGAWGSYEQYF. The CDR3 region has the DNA TGTGCCAGTAGTATTGGCGCAGGGGCATGGGGCTCCTACGAGCAGTACTTC. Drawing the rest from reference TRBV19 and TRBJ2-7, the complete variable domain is DGGITQSPKYLFRKEGQNVTLSCEQNLNHDAMYWYRQDPGQGLRLIYYSQIVNDFQKGDIAEGYSVSREKKESFPLTVTSAQKNPTAFYLCASSIGAGAWGSYEQYFGPGTRLTVT.

The CDR3 reads CASSHPKPGQGDPLAYEQYF. CDR3 bases: TGTGCCAGCAGCCATCCAAAACCGGGACAGGGGGACCCCTTGGCCTACGAGCAGTACTTC. The gene calls are TRBV4-2 and TRBJ2-7; TRBD1 matches 11 bases. Trimming removed 3 bases from V and 2 bases from J; junction bases left unmatched: 18. The V gene's germline CDR1 is LGHNA and CDR2 YNFKEQ. The CDR3 sequence is 20 residues long.